This T cell receptor (beta chain) was sequenced in a study of OX40 agonist ivuxolimab in advanced cancers. Broader study findings: CD8+ T cells averaged more expanded clones than CD4+.

Produced via immunoSEQ multiplex PCR; TCRdb's table is partial and in-frame only. The table includes about 10,000 clones, about four fifths detected once. There are 13 residues in the CDR3. The V segment lost 5 bases and the J segment 7 bases; nucleotides outside the gene matches: 5. CDR1 and CDR2 (germline): MNHEY, SMNVEV (reference sequence). This clone was seen more than once but under ten times. Its antigen remains unidentified. This clonotype was sampled from an adult with an advanced solid tumor such as melanoma, head and neck, liver or kidney cancer. The source was CD4+ or CD8+ T cells sorted from blood, collected in a trial of the OX40 agonist ivuxolimab. The V call is TRBV27, the J call TRBJ1-2; TRBD1 agrees at 9 bases. CDR3 in amino acids: CASSTGQGIGYTF. The CDR3, as DNA: TGTGCCAGCAGTACTGGACAGGGGATTGGCTACACCTTC.